A single sample is the source of the 17 T cell receptor beta chains below, sequenced in a study of blood T cell repertoires in COVID-19. Data came from immunoSEQ multiplex PCR; TCRdb stores just in-frame clones and leaves some out. The table has fewer than 85,000 clones, about 80% seen once. The sequencing input was peripheral blood. The receptor source for this set is a woman between 65 and 79 years old with acute or convalescent COVID-19.

The CDR3 protein is CASSLRLSIGEKLFF. The DNA for the CDR3 is TGTGCCAGCAGTTTGAGGTTGTCGATCGGTGAAAAACTGTTTTTT. The rearrangement links TRBV28 to TRBJ1-4; no clear D gene. Trimming stripped 3 bases from V and 7 bases from J, with 15 bases between. Germline V gives CDR1 MDHEN, CDR2 SYDVKM. CDR3 length: 15 amino acids. Using reference TRBV28 and TRBJ1-4 for the parts outside the CDR3, the full variable domain is DVKVTQSSRYLVKRTGEKVFLECVQDMDHENMFWYRQDPGLGLRLIYFSYDVKMKEKGDIPEGYSVSREKKERFSLILESASTNQTSMYLCASSLRLSIGEKLFFGSGTQLSVL.

The CDR3 DNA is TGTGCCAGCAGCTTAGGGACCCCGGGGAGCTCCTATAATTCACCCCTCCACTTT. It specifies CASSLGTPGSSYNSPLHF. The chain uses TRBV13 and TRBJ1-6; unclear D gene. Germline CDR1 is PRHDT and CDR2 is FYEKMQ (reference sequence). Trimming cost V 0 bases and J 0 bases, with 12 bases left between them. The CDR3 has 18 residues. The full variable domain, completed using reference TRBV13 and TRBJ1-6, is AAGVIQSPRHLIKEKRETATLKCYPIPRHDTVYWYQQGPGQDPQFLISFYEKMQSDKGSIPDRFSAQQFSDYHSELNMSSLELGDSALYFCASSLGTPGSSYNSPLHFGNGTRLTVT.

The J gene is TRBJ2-1, the V gene TRBV28; D might be TRBD1 (6 bases). The CDR3 covers 14 residues. The V end lost 2 bases, the J end lost 4 bases, and 9 bases lay between the germline ends. CDR1 and CDR2 from the germline V gene are MDHEN and SYDVKM. CDR3 amino acids: CASSLGTPYNEQFF. The CDR3 DNA sequence: TGTGCCAGCAGTTTAGGGACACCTTACAATGAGCAGTTCTTC.

The chain joins TRBV9 to TRBJ2-7, with a possible D match to TRBD2 (6 bases). V was pared by 4 bases and J by 0 bases, with 11 bases between. Germline loops: CDR1 SGDLS, CDR2 YYNGEE. The length of the CDR3 is 14 residues. The CDR3 here is CASSLSGASYEQYF. CDR3 nucleotides: TGTGCCAGCAGCCTTAGCGGAGCCTCCTACGAGCAGTACTTC. Together with reference TRBV9 and TRBJ2-7, the CDR3 gives the full variable domain: DSGVTQTPKHLITATGQRVTLRCSPRSGDLSVYWYQQSLDQGLQFLIQYYNGEERAKGNILERFSAQQFPDLHSELNLSSLELGDSALYFCASSLSGASYEQYFGPGTRLTVT.

The J gene is TRBJ2-1, the V gene TRBV7-3; the match to TRBD2 covers 7 bases. The germline V gene has CDR1 SGHTA and CDR2 FQGTGA. Trimming took 3 bases from V and 6 from J; bases not matched to a gene: 17. The CDR3 length is 18 residues. This CDR3 is CASSFRDYRTYGINEQFF. DNA of the CDR3: TGTGCCAGCAGCTTTAGGGACTATAGGACTTACGGGATCAATGAGCAGTTCTTC.

This chain joins TRBV28 and TRBJ2-2; D perhaps matches TRBD2 (6 bases). The CDR3 consists of 12 residues. Trimming took 8 bases from V and 5 from J, leaving 9 bases between them. Per the germline V gene, CDR1 is MDHEN and CDR2 is SYDVKM. In nucleotides, the CDR3 is TGTGCCAGCCTGGGGGGAACCGGGGAGCTGTTTTTT. Translating gives CASLGGTGELFF.

In its sample, this clone was seen once. The V call is TRBV7-8, the J call TRBJ1-5; 9 nucleotides agree with TRBD1. V dropped 0 bases and J dropped 6; count of bases not matched to a gene: 6. The CDR3 is 16 amino acids. From germline, CDR1 is SGHVS and CDR2 FQNEAQ. As DNA, the CDR3 is TGTGCCAGCAGCTTAGCGCACGGGACAGGGATTCAGCCCCAGCATTTT. Translation: CASSLAHGTGIQPQHF.

The chain has TRBV5-1 and TRBJ2-7, with TRBD1 matching 7 bases. Germline V gene lookup returns CDR1 SGHRS and CDR2 YFSETQ. J gave up 3 bases and V 7 bases, and 7 bases lay outside the gene matches. There are 13 residues in the CDR3. The CDR3 loop reads CASQDRPNYEQYF. The CDR3 bases are TGCGCCAGCCAGGACAGGCCGAACTACGAGCAGTACTTC.

The chain uses TRBV5-4 and TRBJ1-1, with 7 bases fitting TRBD1. The CDR3 has 15 amino acids. J gave up 4 bases and V 2 bases, and 8 bases lay outside the gene matches. Per the germline V gene, CDR1 is SGHNT and CDR2 is YYREEE (reference sequence). As DNA, the CDR3 is TGTGCCAGCAGCTTACAGACAGGGCGGGTCACTGAAGCTTTCTTT. Protein: CASSLQTGRVTEAFF.

The CDR3 DNA sequence: TGTGCCAGCAGTGAAGTGTGGCTAGCGGGAGGGGTGACCGGGGAGCTGTTTTTT. Translation gives CASSEVWLAGGVTGELFF. The gene calls are TRBV6-1 and TRBJ2-2, with 12 bases fitting TRBD2. Germline values: CDR1 MNHNS, CDR2 SASEGT. V gave up 1 base and J gave up 5 bases; unmatched junction bases: 8. CDR3 length: 18 residues.

The chain is built from TRBV7-8 and TRBJ2-3; 15 bases map to TRBD2. This CDR3 has 17 amino acids. Looked up from germline, CDR1 is SGHVS and CDR2 is FQNEAQ. Trimming removed 0 bases from V and 6 bases from J; junction bases left unmatched: 4. The DNA of the CDR3 is TGTGCCAGCAGCTTAGCGAGGACTAGCGGGGGGGCCGATACGCAGTATTTT. Encoded protein: CASSLARTSGGADTQYF.

The rearrangement links TRBV19 to TRBJ1-2; 8 bases are shared with TRBD1. The CDR3 is 13 residues long. V lost 7 bases to trimming and J lost 6 bases; unmatched junction nucleotides: 7. CDR1 LNHDA and CDR2 SQIVND come from the germline V gene (reference sequence). The DNA for the CDR3 is TGTGCCAGTAATGGACAGGGAGCTGATGGCTACACCTTC. Protein sequence: CASNGQGADGYTF.

CDR3 sequence reads: CASSLGQGGNQPQHF. CDR3 bases: TGTGCCAGCAGCTTGGGTCAGGGGGGCAATCAGCCCCAGCATTTT. This chain links TRBV5-6 with TRBJ1-5, with 7 bases aligning to TRBD1. The CDR3 length is 15 residues. The V gene's germline CDR1 is SGHDT and CDR2 YYEEEE. Losses at the gene ends were 0 bases for V and 2 bases for J; bases not matched to a gene: 2.

The V gene is TRBV6-5, the J gene TRBJ1-2; the match to TRBD1 covers 7 bases. The junction had 3 bases not matched to a gene; V was cut back by 4 bases and J by 1 base. Germline lookup yields CDR1 MNHEY and CDR2 SVGAGI. CDR3 length: 14 residues. The CDR3 DNA reads TGTGCCAGCAGTTTTGACAGGGATAACTATGGCTACACCTTC. This sequence encodes CASSFDRDNYGYTF.

The J gene is TRBJ2-7, the V gene TRBV5-6; no reliable D call. V lost 4 bases to trimming and J lost 1 base, with 3 bases between them. Germline V CDR1 and CDR2: SGHDT, YYEEEE. The CDR3 runs 11 residues. CDR3 sequence reads: CASSASYEQYF. The DNA of the CDR3 is TGTGCCAGCAGCGCGTCCTACGAGCAGTACTTC. The entire variable domain, with the rest obtained from reference TRBV5-6 and TRBJ2-7, is as follows: DAGVTQSPTHLIKTRGQQVTLRCSPKSGHDTVSWYQQALGQGPQFIFQYYEEEERQRGNFPDRFSGHQFPNYSSELNVNALLLGDSALYLCASSASYEQYFGPGTRLTVT.

This clone was seen only a few times. The genes are TRBV28 and TRBJ1-2; the D is unclear. Germline values: CDR1 MDHEN, CDR2 SYDVKM. There are 11 residues in the CDR3. V lost 7 bases and J 4 bases, leaving 7 bases between the germline ends. The chain's CDR3 is CASIRVYGYTF. CDR3 in DNA: TGTGCCAGCATCCGAGTCTATGGCTACACCTTC.

This rearrangement joins TRBV7-9 to TRBJ1-3, with D possibly being TRBD1 (5 bases). V was trimmed by 1 base and J by 8 bases, leaving 12 bases between them. The CDR3 spans 14 residues. Germline assignment: CDR1 SEHNR and CDR2 FQNEAQ (reference sequence). The CDR3 region is CASSLEGKGDTIYF. CDR3 coding DNA: TGTGCCAGCAGCTTAGAGGGGAAGGGCGACACCATATATTTT.